This T cell receptor (beta chain) appears in the sequencing data of a study of beta chain features in type 1 diabetes. General observations from the study: Researchers report that Type 1 diabetes patients had moderately but significantly shorter TCRB CDR3s across all four CD4+ subsets.

Sequencing targeted expressed TCRB transcripts, as all isolated RNA had been reverse transcribed. TCRdb keeps only in-frame clones here, not all; method: immunoSEQ multiplex PCR. The table has 40,000 to 65,000 clones, roughly 63% seen once. This CDR3 has 14 residues. Per the germline V gene, CDR1 is SGHAT and CDR2 is FQNNGV. V trimming: 2 bases; J trimming: 9 bases; junction bases outside the gene matches: 3. A note on this clone: Antigen: not known.

The clonotype originates from a woman in her twenties or thirties with type 1 diabetes. This chain connects TRBV11-2 to TRBJ2-1, with 11 positions matching TRBD2. Sample: stem cell memory CD4+ T cells from blood. The CDR3: CASSLSLAGAEQFF. As DNA, the CDR3 is TGTGCCAGCAGCTTATCACTAGCGGGAGCTGAGCAGTTCTTC.